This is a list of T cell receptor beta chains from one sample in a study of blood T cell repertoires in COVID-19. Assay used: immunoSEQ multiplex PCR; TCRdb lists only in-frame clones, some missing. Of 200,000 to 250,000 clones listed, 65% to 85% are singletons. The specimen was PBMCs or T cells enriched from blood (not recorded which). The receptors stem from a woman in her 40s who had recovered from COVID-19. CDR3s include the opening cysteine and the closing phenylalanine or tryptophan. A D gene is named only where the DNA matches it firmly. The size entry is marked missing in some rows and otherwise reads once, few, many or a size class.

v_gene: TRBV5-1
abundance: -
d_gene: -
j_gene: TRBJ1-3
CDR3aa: CASSLVGDSGNTIYF
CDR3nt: TGCGCCAGCAGCTTGGTAGGGGACTCTGGAAACACCATATATTTT

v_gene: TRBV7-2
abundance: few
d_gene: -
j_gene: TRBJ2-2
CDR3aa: CASSLMVGTNTGELFF
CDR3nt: TGTGCCAGCAGCTTAATGGTCGGGACGAACACCGGGGAGCTGTTTTTT

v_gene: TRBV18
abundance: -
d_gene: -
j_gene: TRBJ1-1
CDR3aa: CASSRGGADTEAFF
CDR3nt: TGTGCCAGCTCACGGGGGGGCGCAGACACTGAAGCTTTCTTT

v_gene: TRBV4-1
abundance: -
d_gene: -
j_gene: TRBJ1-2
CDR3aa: CASSQDLEGGYGYTF
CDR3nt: TGCGCCAGCAGCCAAGATCTAGAGGGGGGGTATGGCTACACCTTC

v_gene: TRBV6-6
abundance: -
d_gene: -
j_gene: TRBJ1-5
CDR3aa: CASSLGGPQHF
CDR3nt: TGTGCCAGCAGCCTGGGAGGGCCCCAGCATTTT

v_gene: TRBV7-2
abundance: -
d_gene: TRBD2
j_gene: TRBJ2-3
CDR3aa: CASSQRVGYGRGVTDTQYF
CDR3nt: TGTGCCAGCAGCCAGAGGGTCGGATACGGTCGGGGGGTCACAGATACGCAGTATTTT

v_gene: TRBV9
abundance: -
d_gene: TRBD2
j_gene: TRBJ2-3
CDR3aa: CASRERDSLTDTQYF
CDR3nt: TGTGCCAGCAGGGAGCGGGACTCGCTCACAGATACGCAGTATTTT

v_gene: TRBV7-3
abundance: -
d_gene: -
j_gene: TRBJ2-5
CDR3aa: CASSLSGHQETQYF
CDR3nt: TGTGCCAGCAGCTTAAGCGGCCACCAAGAGACCCAGTACTTC

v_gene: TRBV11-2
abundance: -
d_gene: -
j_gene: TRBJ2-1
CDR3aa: CASTGGAEQFF
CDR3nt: TGTGCCAGCACCGGAGGGGCTGAGCAGTTCTTC

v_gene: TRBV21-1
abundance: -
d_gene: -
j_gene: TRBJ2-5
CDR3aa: CATPTGTGETQYF
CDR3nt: TGTGCCACCCCTACCGGGACAGGAGAGACCCAGTACTTC

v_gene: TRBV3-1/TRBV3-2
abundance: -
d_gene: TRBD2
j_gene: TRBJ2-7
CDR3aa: CASSQVRLAGGSRRFYEQYF
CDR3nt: TGTGCCAGCAGCCAAGTGCGACTAGCGGGAGGGTCCCGGAGGTTCTACGAGCAGTACTTC

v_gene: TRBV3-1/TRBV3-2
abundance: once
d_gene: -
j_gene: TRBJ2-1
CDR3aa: CASSYQGSEQFF
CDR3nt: TGTGCCAGCAGCTACCAGGGTAGTGAGCAGTTCTTC

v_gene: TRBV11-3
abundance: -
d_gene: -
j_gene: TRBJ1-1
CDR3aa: CASSFGVERSTEAFF
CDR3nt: TGTGCCAGCAGCTTCGGGGTGGAGAGGAGCACTGAAGCTTTCTTT

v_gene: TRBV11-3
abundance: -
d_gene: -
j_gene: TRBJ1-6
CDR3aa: CASSLVAGSTYNSPLHF
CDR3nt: TGTGCCAGCAGCTTAGTAGCGGGCAGCACCTATAATTCACCCCTCCACTTT

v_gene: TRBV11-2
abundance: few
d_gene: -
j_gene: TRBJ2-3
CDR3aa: CASSWDGGEGDTQYF
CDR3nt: TGTGCCAGCAGCTGGGACGGGGGTGAGGGAGATACGCAGTATTTT

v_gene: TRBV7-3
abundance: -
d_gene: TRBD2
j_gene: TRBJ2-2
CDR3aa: CASSRGTSGNTGELFF
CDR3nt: TGTGCCAGCAGCAGGGGGACTAGCGGGAACACCGGGGAGCTGTTTTTT

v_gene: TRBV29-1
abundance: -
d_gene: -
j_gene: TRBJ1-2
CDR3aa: CSVEGIYGYTF
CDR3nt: TGCAGCGTCGAAGGTATCTATGGCTACACCTTC